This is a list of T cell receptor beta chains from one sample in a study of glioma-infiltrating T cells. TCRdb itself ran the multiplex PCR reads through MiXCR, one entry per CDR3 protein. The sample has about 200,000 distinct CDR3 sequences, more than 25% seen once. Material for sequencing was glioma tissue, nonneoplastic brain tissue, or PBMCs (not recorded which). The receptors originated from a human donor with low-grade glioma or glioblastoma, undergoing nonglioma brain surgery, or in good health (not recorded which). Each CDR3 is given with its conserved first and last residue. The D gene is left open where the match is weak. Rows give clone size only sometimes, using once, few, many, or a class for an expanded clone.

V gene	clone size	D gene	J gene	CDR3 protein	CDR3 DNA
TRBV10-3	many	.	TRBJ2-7	CAISYGGGTYEQYF	TGTGCCATCAGTTATGGCGGCGGAACCTACGAGCAGTACTTC
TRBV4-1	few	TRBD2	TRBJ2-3	CASSQDWREFPTDTQYF	TGCGCCAGCAGCCAAGATTGGCGGGAGTTCCCCACAGATACGCAGTATTTT
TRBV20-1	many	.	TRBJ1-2	CSAREPPRTAFYGYTF	TGCAGTGCTAGAGAACCCCCCAGGACAGCCTTCTATGGCTACACCTTC
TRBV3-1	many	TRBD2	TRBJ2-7	CASSSSGSPSYEQYF	TGTGCCAGCAGCTCTAGCGGGAGCCCTTCCTACGAGCAGTACTTC
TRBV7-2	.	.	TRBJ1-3	CASSLNGVSAGNTIYF	TGTGCCAGCAGCTTAAACGGGGTATCTGCTGGAAACACCATATATTTT
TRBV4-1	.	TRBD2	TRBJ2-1	CASRRTSVNEQFF	TGCGCCAGCAGAAGGACTAGCGTAAATGAGCAGTTCTTC
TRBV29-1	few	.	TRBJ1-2	CSADDGTSGRGYTF	TGCAGCGCCGACGACGGGACTTCCGGACGCGGCTACACCTTC
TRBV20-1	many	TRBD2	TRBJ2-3	CSASKSGVGDTQYF	TGCAGTGCATCTAAAAGCGGGGTCGGGGATACGCAGTATTTT
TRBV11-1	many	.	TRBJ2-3	CASSNDRSTDTQYF	TGTGCCAGCAGCAACGACAGGAGCACAGATACGCAGTATTTT
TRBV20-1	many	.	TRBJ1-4	CSARGRALNEKLFF	TGCAGTGCTAGGGGGCGGGCCTTGAATGAAAAACTGTTTTTT
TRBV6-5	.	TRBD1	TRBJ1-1	CASSYSQGVVAEAFF	TGTGCCAGCAGTTACTCGCAGGGGGTCGTCGCTGAAGCTTTCTTT
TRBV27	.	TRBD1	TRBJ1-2	CASSPMGNGKGACYTF	TGTGCCAGCAGCCCGATGGGGAATGGAAAGGGGGCTTGCTACACCTTC
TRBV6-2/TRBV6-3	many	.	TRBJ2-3	CASSQEETRETDTQYF	TGTGCCAGCAGCCAGGAGGAGACTAGAGAGACAGATACGCAGTATTTT
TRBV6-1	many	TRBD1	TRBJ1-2	CASSQDRGYGYTF	TGTGCCAGCAGTCAGGACAGGGGCTATGGCTACACCTTC
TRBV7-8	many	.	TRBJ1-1	CASSSFRANTEAFF	TGTGCCAGCAGCTCTTTTCGGGCGAACACTGAAGCTTTCTTT
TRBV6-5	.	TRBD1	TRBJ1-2	CASSYRVHRGGDTF	TGTGCCAGCAGTTACCGGGTTCACAGGGGCGGCGACACCTTC
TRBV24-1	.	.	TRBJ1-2	CATSNLSGNYGDTF	TGTGCCACCAGTAATTTAAGCGGGAACTATGGCGACACCTTC
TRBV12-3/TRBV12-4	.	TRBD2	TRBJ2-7	CASSSSGLALPNEQYF	TGTGCCAGCAGTTCCTCTGGACTAGCCCTCCCCAACGAGCAGTACTTC
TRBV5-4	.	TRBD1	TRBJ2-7	CASSPPDRGRYEQYF	TGTGCCAGCAGCCCACCGGACAGGGGGAGATACGAGCAGTACTTC
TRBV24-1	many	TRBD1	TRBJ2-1	CATSALGQDYNEQFF	TGTGCCACCAGTGCCCTCGGACAGGATTACAATGAGCAGTTCTTC
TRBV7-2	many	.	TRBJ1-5	CASSLGTGINQPQHF	TGTGCCAGCAGCTTAGGAACAGGGATCAATCAGCCCCAGCATTTT
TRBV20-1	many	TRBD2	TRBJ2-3	CSAVAGGVDTQYF	TGCAGTGCGGTAGCGGGAGGGGTAGATACGCAGTATTTT
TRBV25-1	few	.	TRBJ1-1	CASSGGAGIVAEAFF	TGTGCCAGCAGTGGAGGGGCAGGCATCGTCGCTGAAGCTTTCTTT
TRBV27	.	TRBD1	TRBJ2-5	CASSHGTGGEETQYF	TGTGCCAGCAGTCACGGGACAGGGGGCGAGGAGACCCAGTACTTC
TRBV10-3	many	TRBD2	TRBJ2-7	CAISGGSGTYEQYF	TGTGCCATCAGTGGGGGGAGCGGGACCTACGAGCAGTACTTC
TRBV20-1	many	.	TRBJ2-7	CSARDRLGSSYEQYF	TGCAGTGCTAGGGACCGACTAGGAAGCTCCTACGAGCAGTACTTC
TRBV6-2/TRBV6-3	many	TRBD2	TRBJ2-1	CASSYRLAGAIEQFF	TGTGCCAGCAGTTACCGGCTAGCGGGAGCGATTGAGCAGTTCTTC
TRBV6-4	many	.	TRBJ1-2	CASSDSSAGVYGYTF	TGTGCCAGCAGTGACTCATCGGCAGGGGTATATGGCTACACCTTC
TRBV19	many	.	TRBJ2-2	CASTKQGGTGELFF	TGTGCCAGTACAAAGCAGGGGGGGACCGGGGAGCTGTTTTTT
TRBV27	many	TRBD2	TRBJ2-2	CASSFSAGGWTGELFF	TGTGCCAGCAGTTTTTCAGCGGGAGGATGGACCGGGGAGCTGTTTTTT
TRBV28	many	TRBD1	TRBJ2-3	CASRPSPGTGPLDTQYF	TGTGCCAGCAGACCCTCCCCGGGGACAGGGCCTTTAGATACGCAGTATTTT
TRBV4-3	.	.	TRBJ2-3	CASSQVSGALDTQYF	TGCGCCAGCAGCCAAGTATCAGGGGCCTTAGATACGCAGTATTTT
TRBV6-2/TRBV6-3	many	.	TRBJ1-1	CASRDTGWTEAFF	TGTGCCAGCAGAGACACAGGGTGGACTGAAGCTTTCTTT
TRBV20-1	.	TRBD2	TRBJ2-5	CSAVEISGAETQYF	TGCAGTGCCGTGGAGATTAGCGGGGCAGAGACCCAGTACTTC
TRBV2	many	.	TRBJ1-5	CASSEEGQGTRPQHF	TGTGCCAGCAGTGAAGAGGGGCAGGGTACGCGGCCCCAGCATTTT
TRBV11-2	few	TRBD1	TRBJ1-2	CASSLQGGPAFPGYTF	TGTGCCAGCAGCTTGCAGGGGGGGCCCGCATTTCCTGGCTATACCTTC
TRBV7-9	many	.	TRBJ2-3	CASSSLKDTQYF	TGTGCCAGCAGCTCTCTGAAGGATACGCAGTATTTT
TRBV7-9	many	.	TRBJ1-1	CASSASLTFLNTEAFF	TGTGCCAGCAGCGCTTCCTTGACATTCCTGAACACTGAAGCTTTCTTT
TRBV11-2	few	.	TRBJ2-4	CASSLVQTSKNIQYF	TGTGCCAGCAGCTTAGTACAGACTTCCAAAAACATTCAGTACTTC
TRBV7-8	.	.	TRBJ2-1	CASSSEGAGPYNEQFF	TGTGCCAGCAGCTCGGAGGGGGCAGGTCCCTACAATGAGCAGTTCTTC
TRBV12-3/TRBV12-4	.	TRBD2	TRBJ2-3	CASIKGTSGSTDTQYF	TGTGCCAGCATCAAAGGGACTAGCGGCAGCACAGATACGCAGTATTTT
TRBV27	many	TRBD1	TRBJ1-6	CASSPTGAAYNSPLHF	TGTGCCAGTTCTCCGACAGGGGCTGCCTATAATTCACCCCTCCACTTT
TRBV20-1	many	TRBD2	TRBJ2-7	CSATAFTSGDSYEQYF	TGCAGTGCTACCGCTTTTACTAGCGGGGATTCCTACGAGCAGTACTTC
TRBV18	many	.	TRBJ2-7	CASSQEGEQYF	TGTGCCAGCTCCCAGGAGGGCGAGCAGTACTTC
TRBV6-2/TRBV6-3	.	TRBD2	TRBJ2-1	CASRPPGLAGINEQFF	TGTGCCAGCCGCCCTCCGGGGCTAGCGGGAATCAATGAGCAGTTCTTC
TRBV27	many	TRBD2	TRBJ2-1	CASSREAGGGLNEQFF	TGTGCCAGCAGTCGCGAAGCGGGAGGAGGGCTAAATGAGCAGTTCTTC
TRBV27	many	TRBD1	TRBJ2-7	CASGTVSYEQYF	TGTGCTTCCGGGACAGTCTCCTACGAGCAGTACTTC
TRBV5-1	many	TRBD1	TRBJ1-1	CASSFTGGSNTEAFF	TGCGCCAGCAGCTTCACAGGGGGCTCAAACACTGAAGCTTTCTTT
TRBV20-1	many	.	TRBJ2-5	CSARGGHGKQEAQYF	TGCAGTGCCCGCGGTGGGCATGGGAAGCAAGAGGCCCAGTACTTC
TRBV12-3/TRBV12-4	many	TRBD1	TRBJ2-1	CASSLRATGESNEQFF	TGTGCCAGCAGTTTGCGGGCGACAGGGGAGTCCAATGAGCAGTTCTTC
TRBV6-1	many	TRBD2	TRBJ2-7	CASRGTSGGGYEQYF	TGTGCCAGCAGGGGGACTAGCGGGGGAGGTTACGAGCAGTACTTC
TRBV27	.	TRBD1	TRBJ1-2	CASRLTGATIDGYTF	TGTGCCAGCAGGCTGACAGGGGCGACAATTGATGGCTACACCTTC
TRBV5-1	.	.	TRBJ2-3	CASSLSGGSTDTQYF	TGCGCCAGCAGCTTGAGCGGAGGGAGCACAGATACGCAGTATTTT
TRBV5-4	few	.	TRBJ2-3	CASRRDRSSTDTQYF	TGTGCCAGCAGAAGGGACCGCTCGAGCACAGATACGCAGTATTTT